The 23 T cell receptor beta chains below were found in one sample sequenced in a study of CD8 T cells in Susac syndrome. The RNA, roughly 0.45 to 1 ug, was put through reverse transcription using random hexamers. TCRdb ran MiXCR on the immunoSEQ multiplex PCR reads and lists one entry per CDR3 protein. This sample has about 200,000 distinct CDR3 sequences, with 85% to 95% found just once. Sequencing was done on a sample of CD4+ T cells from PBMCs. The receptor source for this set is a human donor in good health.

In nucleotides, the CDR3 is TGTGCCATCGGACTAGGATTATTCAATGAGCAGTTCTTC. The encoded protein is CAIGLGLFNEQFF. The genes are TRBV10-3 and TRBJ2-1, with 7 bases aligning to TRBD2. V lost 8 bases to trimming and J lost 6 bases; unmatched junction nucleotides: 7. Germline V gene sequence: CDR1 ENHRY, CDR2 SYGVKD. The CDR3 is 13 amino acids.

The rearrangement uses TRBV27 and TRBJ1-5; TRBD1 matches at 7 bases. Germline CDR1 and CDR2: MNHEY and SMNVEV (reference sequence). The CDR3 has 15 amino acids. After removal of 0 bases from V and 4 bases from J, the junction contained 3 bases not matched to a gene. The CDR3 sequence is CASSLSGTANQPQHF. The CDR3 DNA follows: TGTGCCAGCAGTTTATCGGGGACAGCTAATCAGCCCCAGCATTTT.

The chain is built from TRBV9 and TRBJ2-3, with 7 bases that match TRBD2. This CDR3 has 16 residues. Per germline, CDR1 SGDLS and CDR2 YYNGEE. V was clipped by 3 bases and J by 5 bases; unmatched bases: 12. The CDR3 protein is CASSGSDVGGIDTQYF. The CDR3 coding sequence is TGTGCCAGCAGCGGCAGCGATGTGGGGGGGATAGATACGCAGTATTTT. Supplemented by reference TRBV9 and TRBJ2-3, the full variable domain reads DSGVTQTPKHLITATGQRVTLRCSPRSGDLSVYWYQQSLDQGLQFLIQYYNGEERAKGNILERFSAQQFPDLHSELNLSSLELGDSALYFCASSGSDVGGIDTQYFGPGTRLTVL.

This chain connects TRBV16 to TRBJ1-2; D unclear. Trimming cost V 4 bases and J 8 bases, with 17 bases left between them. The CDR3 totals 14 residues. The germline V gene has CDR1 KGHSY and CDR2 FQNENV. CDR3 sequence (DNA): TGTGCCAGCAGCCGCCCCAATGCGGGATACGGCTACACCTTC. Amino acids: CASSRPNAGYGYTF.

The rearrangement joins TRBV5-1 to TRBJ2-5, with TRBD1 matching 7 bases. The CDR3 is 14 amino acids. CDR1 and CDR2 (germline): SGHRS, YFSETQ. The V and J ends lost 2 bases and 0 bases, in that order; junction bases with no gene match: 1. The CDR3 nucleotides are TGCGCCAGCAGCTTAGGACAGGACCAAGAGACCCAGTACTTC. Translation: CASSLGQDQETQYF.

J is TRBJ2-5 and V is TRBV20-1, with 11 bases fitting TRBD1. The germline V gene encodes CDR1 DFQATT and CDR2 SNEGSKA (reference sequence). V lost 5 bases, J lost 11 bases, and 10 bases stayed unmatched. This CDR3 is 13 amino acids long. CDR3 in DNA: TGCAGTGCTGGGAGAGGACAGGGGGCGTCTCAGTACTTC. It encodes CSAGRGQGASQYF.

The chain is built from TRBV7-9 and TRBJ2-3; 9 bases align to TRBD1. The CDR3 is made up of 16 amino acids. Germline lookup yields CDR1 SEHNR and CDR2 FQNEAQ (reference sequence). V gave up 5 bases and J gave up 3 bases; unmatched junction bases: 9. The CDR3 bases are TGTGCCAGCAGCACTTACAGGGGGCGCGGTACAGATACGCAGTATTTT. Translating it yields CASSTYRGRGTDTQYF.

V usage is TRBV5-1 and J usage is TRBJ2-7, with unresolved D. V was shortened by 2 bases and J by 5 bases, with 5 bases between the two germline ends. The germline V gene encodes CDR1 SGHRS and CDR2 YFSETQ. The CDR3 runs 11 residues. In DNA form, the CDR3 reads TGCGCCAGCAGCTTTCGTAACGAGCAGTACTTC. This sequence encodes CASSFRNEQYF.

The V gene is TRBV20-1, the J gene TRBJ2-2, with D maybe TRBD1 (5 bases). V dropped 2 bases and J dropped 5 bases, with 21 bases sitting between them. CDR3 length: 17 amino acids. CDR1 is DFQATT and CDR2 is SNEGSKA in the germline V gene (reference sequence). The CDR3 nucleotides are TGCAGTGCTAGACCCCTAGAGTGGACATTGGGGACCGGGGAGCTGTTTTTT. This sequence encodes CSARPLEWTLGTGELFF.

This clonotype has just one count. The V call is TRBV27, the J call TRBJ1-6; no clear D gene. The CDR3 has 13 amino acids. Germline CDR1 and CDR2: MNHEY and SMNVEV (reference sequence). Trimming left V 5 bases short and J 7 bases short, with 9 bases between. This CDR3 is CASSLSGNSPLHF. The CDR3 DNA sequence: TGTGCCAGCAGTCTAAGTGGGAATTCACCCCTCCACTTT.

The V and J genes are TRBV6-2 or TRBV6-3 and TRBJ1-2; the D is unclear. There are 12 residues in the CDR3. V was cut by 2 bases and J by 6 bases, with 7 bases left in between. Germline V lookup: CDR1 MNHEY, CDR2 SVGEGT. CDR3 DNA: TGTGCCAGCAGTTACGAACCCAATGGCTACACCTTC. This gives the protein CASSYEPNGYTF.

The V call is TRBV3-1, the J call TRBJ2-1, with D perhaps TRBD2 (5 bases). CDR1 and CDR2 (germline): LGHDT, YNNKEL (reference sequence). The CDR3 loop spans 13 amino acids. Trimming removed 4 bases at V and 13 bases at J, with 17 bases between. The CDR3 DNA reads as TGTGCCAGCAGCCTAGGACTCCGCTCCTCACAGTTCTTC. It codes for CASSLGLRSSQFF.

The DNA for the CDR3 is TGCAGTGCTATACTAGTTAATAGGCAGTATTTT. As protein: CSAILVNRQYF. This chain links TRBV20-1 with TRBJ2-3; maybe TRBD2 (5 bases). Trimming cost V 4 bases and J 11 bases, with 13 bases left between them. The germline CDR1 and CDR2 sequences are DFQATT and SNEGSKA (reference sequence). The length of the CDR3 is 11 residues.

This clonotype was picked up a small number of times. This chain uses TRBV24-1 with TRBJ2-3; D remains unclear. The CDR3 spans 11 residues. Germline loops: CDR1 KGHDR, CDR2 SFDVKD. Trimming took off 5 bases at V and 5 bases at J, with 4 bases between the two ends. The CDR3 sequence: CATSGGDTQYF. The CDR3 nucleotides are TGTGCCACCAGTGGGGGAGATACGCAGTATTTT.

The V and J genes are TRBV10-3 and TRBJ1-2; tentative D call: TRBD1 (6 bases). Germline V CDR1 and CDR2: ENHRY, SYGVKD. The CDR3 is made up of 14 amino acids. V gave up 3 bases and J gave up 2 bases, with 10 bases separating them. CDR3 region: CAISEEGGNYGYTF. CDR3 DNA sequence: TGTGCCATCAGTGAAGAGGGGGGGAACTATGGCTACACCTTC.

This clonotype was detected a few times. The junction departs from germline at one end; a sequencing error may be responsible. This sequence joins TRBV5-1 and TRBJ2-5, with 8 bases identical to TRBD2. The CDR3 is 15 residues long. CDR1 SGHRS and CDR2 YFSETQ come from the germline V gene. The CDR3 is CASSLGLAVQETQYF. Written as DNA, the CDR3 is TGTGCCAGCAGCTTAGGACTAGCTGTCCAAGAGACCCAGTACTTC.

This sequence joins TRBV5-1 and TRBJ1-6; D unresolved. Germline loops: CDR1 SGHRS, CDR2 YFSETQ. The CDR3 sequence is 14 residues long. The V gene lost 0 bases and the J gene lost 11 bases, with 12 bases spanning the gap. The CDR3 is CASSLAVRETPLHF. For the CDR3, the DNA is TGCGCCAGCAGCTTGGCGGTGCGTGAAACACCCCTCCACTTT.

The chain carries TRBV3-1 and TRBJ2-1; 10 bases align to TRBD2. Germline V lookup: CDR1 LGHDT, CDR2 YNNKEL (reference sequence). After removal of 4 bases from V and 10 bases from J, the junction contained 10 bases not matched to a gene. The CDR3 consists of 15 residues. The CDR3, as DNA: TGTGCCAGCAGCCCCAGCGAGCGGGGGGGCCAGGAGCAGTTCTTC. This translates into CASSPSERGGQEQFF.

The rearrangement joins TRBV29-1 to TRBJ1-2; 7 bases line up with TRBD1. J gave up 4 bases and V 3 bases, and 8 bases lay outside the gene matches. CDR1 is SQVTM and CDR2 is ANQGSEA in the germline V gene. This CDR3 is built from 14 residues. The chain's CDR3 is CSVDRQGRVYGYTF. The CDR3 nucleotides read TGCAGCGTTGACAGACAGGGACGGGTCTATGGCTACACCTTC.

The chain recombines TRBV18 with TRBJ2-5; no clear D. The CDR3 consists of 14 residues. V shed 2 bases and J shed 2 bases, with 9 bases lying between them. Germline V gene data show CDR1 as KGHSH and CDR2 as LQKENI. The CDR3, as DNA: TGTGCCAGCTCACCATATGAAGGGCAAGAGACCCAGTACTTC. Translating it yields CASSPYEGQETQYF.

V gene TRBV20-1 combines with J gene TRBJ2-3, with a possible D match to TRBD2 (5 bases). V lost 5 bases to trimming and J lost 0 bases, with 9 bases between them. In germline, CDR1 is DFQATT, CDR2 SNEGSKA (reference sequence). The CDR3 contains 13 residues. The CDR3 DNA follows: TGCAGTGCTGGAGCGGTTAGCACAGATACGCAGTATTTT. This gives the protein CSAGAVSTDTQYF.

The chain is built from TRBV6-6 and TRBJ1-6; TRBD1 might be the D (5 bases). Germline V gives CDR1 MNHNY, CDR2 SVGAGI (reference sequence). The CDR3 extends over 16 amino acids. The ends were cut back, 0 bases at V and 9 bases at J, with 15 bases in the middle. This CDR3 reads CASSYSNFPGSSPLHF. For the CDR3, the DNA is TGTGCCAGCAGTTACTCGAATTTTCCAGGGTCTTCACCCCTCCACTTT.

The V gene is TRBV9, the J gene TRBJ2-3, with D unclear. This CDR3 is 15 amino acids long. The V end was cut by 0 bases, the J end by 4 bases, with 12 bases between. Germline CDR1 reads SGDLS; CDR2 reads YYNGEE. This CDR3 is CASSVAGENADTQYF. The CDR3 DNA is TGTGCCAGCAGCGTAGCCGGTGAGAACGCAGATACGCAGTATTTT.